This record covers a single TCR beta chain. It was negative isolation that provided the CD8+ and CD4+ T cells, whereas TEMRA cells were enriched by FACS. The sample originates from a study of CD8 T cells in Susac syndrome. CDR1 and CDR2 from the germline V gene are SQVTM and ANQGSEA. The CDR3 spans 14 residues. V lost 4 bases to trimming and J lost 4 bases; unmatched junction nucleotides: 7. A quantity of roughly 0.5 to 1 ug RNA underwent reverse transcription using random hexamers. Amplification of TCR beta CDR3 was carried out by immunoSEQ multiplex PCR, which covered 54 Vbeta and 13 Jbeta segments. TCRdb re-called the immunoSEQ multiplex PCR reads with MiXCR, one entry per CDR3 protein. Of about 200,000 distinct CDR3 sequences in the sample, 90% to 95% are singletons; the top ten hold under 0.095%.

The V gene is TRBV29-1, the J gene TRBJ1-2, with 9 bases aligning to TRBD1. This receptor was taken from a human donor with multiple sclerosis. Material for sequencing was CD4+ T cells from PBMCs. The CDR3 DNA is TGCAGCGTTGGCCAGAGACAGGGGGGCTATGGCTACACCTTC. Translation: CSVGQRQGGYGYTF. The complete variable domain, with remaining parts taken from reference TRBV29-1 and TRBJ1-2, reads SAVISQKPSRDICQRGTSLTIQCQVDSQVTMMFWYRQQPGQSLTLIATANQGSEATYESGFVIDKFPISRPNLTFSTLTVSNMSPEDSSIYLCSVGQRQGGYGYTFGSGTRLTVV.